The present T cell receptor beta chain was sequenced within a study of CD8+ T cells in alopecia areata (dated by TCRdb to the late 2010s). Looking at the study overall: The treated patients, all with moderate-to-severe alopecia areata, were enrolled in an open-label pilot trial of oral tofacitinib given at 5 to 10 mg twice daily. TCRbeta CDR3 regions were amplified by immunoSEQ multiplex PCR using 35 Vbeta forward and 13 Jbeta reverse primers. On the human side, TCRbeta sequencing was run on scalp tissue and on sorted CD4+ and CD8+ peripheral blood T cells from healthy controls and from alopecia areata patients with either patchy or totalis/universalis disease. Tofacitinib was given for 6 to 18 months, followed by 6 months of follow-up off drug to assess delayed response and recurrence. In both human patients and the C3H/HeJ mouse model, the study applied high-throughput TCRbeta sequencing to look at T cell clonal expansion in alopecia areata. The RNA source kit depended on sample type: the PAXgene miRNA kit for fixed scalp, the miRNeasy kit for PBMCs, and the RNeasy kit for mouse skin. Scalp clonality was compared among normal scalp (n=4), patchy alopecia areata scalp (n=8), and alopecia totalis/universalis scalp (n=8). Tofacitinib-treated patients had biopsies at baseline and at 4 and 24 weeks of treatment, with a later scalp biopsy in several patients. The SALT score, which quantifies the percentage of affected scalp surface area, was used to measure disease severity in treated patients.

The paper's findings and limits, for the study overall: The treated cohort was small, with a single nonresponder, so links between baseline CD8+ expansion and response need larger studies. Lesional scalp, especially in alopecia totalis/universalis, showed higher clonality and more expanded CD8+ clones than normal scalp, suggesting antigenic drive. Compared with mice, TCR sequences shared between patients were less clear, possibly partly because of HLA diversity across the patient population. During tofacitinib treatment, many expanded lesional clones stuck around in both scalp and blood, and this persistence may partly explain why relapse happens after treatment is stopped. Resident alphabeta T cells in normal human skin are also sequenced, complicating scalp TCR repertoire analysis, unlike mouse skin dominated by gammadelta T cells. Tofacitinib significantly lowered scalp clonality and the number of expanded CD8+ clones among the top 100 scalp clones.

In the germline V gene, CDR1 corresponds to SQVTM and CDR2 to ANQGSEA. Inclusive of the bounding cysteine and phenylalanine, the CDR3 is 12 residues long. Only the CDR3 portion is preserved as DNA: 36 bases, with reading frame beginning at the first base. V loses 4 bases of germline sequence and J loses 2 bases, and the interval between the two ends is 7 bases. The sample's treatment or condition label, in plain terms: oral pan-JAK inhibitor, 5-10 mg twice daily. Lesional scalp punch biopsies and peripheral blood were obtained from alopecia areata patients. After PBMCs were isolated by density centrifugation and stained for CD3, CD4 and CD8, a FACSAria was used to sort CD4+ and CD8+ T cells. A remark on this clone: This receptor's antigen is unknown. Base-call qualities are not available, and no considerably larger clone is one nucleotide away.

The library was built by means of the immunoSEQ multiplex PCR assay. To provide template for TCR sequencing, every sample had RNA extracted and reverse transcribed into cDNA. First-strand cDNA was synthesized using SuperScript III with a 2:1 mix of oligo-dT and random hexamers. A synthetic immune receptor repertoire was used to gauge amplification bias, and whatever bias remained was removed computationally. In the source study's methods: Raw reads were preprocessed to remove errors, and CDR3 was defined according to IMGT conventions as the region from the conserved cysteine to phenylalanine. Clonality was calculated as 1 minus Shannon entropy normalized by log2 of the number of productive unique TCRs. Whether each scalp clone was CD4 or CD8 was inferred by checking scalp TCRbeta sequences against the CD4 and CD8 repertoires from sorted blood. The table was pulled from immuneACCESS by TCRdb, which kept in-frame rearrangements only. Such tables lose some clones; where checked, under half of the loss comes from unresolved V genes, and the rest has no known cause. Clonal size and the V and J genes are those of that table, whereas D and trimming came from the DNA. The sample includes about 250,000 clones, with about 60% observed a single time. Clones ranked in the top ten supply around 0.92% of the sample.

Rearrangement joined TRBV29-1 to TRBJ2-3; there is no confident call for the D gene. Specimen: CD4+ T cells sorted from blood, collected at week 52, from a patient treated with tofacitinib. The source of this sequence is a human donor with alopecia areata. The DNA sequence follows: TGCAGCGTTGGGCCGATCACAGATACGCAGTATTTT. Its protein is CSVGPITDTQYF.